The next 5 T cell receptor beta chains were all read from a single sample in a study of T cell clones after liver transplantation (dated by TCRdb to about 2019). The time point label, read with the paper, signifies: pre-transplant. Library preparation was by the immunoSEQ multiplex PCR assay. Entries here come from immuneACCESS through TCRdb and include only in-frame sequences with V and J called. Some clones fail to appear in such tables; in the studies checked, an unresolved V gene covers under half of the shortfall, and the cause of the remainder is unknown. In this sample the table shows more than 65,000 clones, roughly nine tenths of which occur a single time. Of the sample, approximately 2.6% is held by the ten largest clones. The sample consisted of CD4+ T cells from blood, taken before liver transplant. The receptors were gathered from a human donor who received a liver transplant.

J is TRBJ2-3 and V is TRBV28; D is perhaps TRBD2 (6 bases). The CDR3 is made up of 15 amino acids. Germline V gene lookup returns CDR1 MDHEN and CDR2 SYDVKM. The V gene lost 3 bases and the J gene lost 2 bases, with 12 bases spanning the gap. The CDR3 sequence is CASSFGGRVTDTQYF. The CDR3 bases are TGTGCCAGCAGTTTTGGGGGGAGAGTCACAGATACGCAGTATTTT.

The chain employs TRBV6-1 and TRBJ2-3; D gene unclear. Looked up from germline, CDR1 is MNHNS and CDR2 is SASEGT. The CDR3 is 14 amino acids. Trimming took off 3 bases at V and 6 bases at J, with 13 bases between the two ends. The CDR3 region is CASSDRTLADTQYF. The CDR3 bases are TGTGCCAGCAGTGACCGGACGCTGGCGGATACGCAGTATTTT.

This chain connects TRBV5-4 to TRBJ2-7, with 11 bases that match TRBD1. The ends lost 2 bases at V and 4 bases at J; junction bases unmatched: 5. The CDR3 has 15 residues. The V gene's germline CDR1 is SGHNT and CDR2 YYREEE (reference sequence). CDR3 sequence (DNA): TGTGCCAGCAGCTTTTTCGGGACAGGGGGATACGAGCAGTACTTC. It yields the protein CASSFFGTGGYEQYF.

The genes are TRBV11-2 and TRBJ2-1; 7 bases fit TRBD2. V gave up 3 bases and J gave up 5 bases; unmatched junction bases: 10. The CDR3 loop spans 16 amino acids. Germline CDR1 reads SGHAT; CDR2 reads FQNNGV. The CDR3 DNA is TGTGCCAGCAGCTTGGGGCGCGGGAGAGGGGACAATGAGCAGTTCTTC. This sequence encodes CASSLGRGRGDNEQFF.

V and J are TRBV20-1 and TRBJ1-1; a possible D gene is TRBD1 (6 bases). V gave up 5 bases and J gave up 10 bases, with 14 bases separating them. Germline V gene lookup returns CDR1 DFQATT and CDR2 SNEGSKA (reference sequence). The CDR3 contains 11 residues. The CDR3 DNA follows: TGCAGTGCTTTCGACAGGTATGGAGCTTTCTTT. Protein product: CSAFDRYGAFF.